A few counts support the clone carrying this TCR beta chain. What it binds is not known. The data are from a study of cytomegalovirus exposure and HLA in healthy donors. General observations from the study: In vitro experiments confirmed that a few CMV-associated chains were specific for CMV antigens.

Use of 60 Vbeta and 13 Jbeta primers characterized the PCR. The table came from immunoSEQ multiplex PCR; TCRdb's copy has only in-frame clones and leaves some out. The sample yields approximately 180,000 clones, 80% seen once. The sequenced sample was PBMCs. This clonotype was obtained from a man aged 25-45 years in good health and CMV-seropositive.

The CDR3 region is CASRSNLNTGELFF. CDR3 coding DNA: TGTGCCAGTAGGAGCAACCTTAACACCGGGGAGCTGTTTTTT. The chain joins TRBV6-5 to TRBJ2-2; D ambiguous. CDR3 length equals 14 residues. Trimming took 9 bases from V and 2 from J, leaving 13 bases between them. Germline V CDR1 and CDR2: MNHEY, SVGAGI.